Here is one T cell receptor (beta chain) with its context. The clone's antigen remains unknown. The record has no base qualities; no much larger clone is one base away. The V and J ends are trimmed by 1 base and 4 bases, leaving 8 bases between them. The germline V gene yields SGHTA for CDR1 and FQGNSA for CDR2. The cysteine opens and the phenylalanine closes a CDR3 of 13 amino acids. The sequence is cut down to CDR3 DNA, 39 bases in frame from base 1. These data are taken from a study of regulatory dendritic cells for organ transplantation (TCRdb year 2017). In terms of the full investigation: TCRbeta repertoires were sequenced from sorted naive and memory CD4+ and CD8+ T cells before and after allostimulation with regulatory or mature dendritic cells. General conclusions and limits of the study: The repertoires of naive CD4+ and CD8+ T cells were highly diverse, while memory cell repertoires were less diverse, with memory CD8+ cells being the most oligoclonal. Allostimulation expanded memory CD8+ clones in both subjects, but regulatory dendritic cells appeared to induce more limited expansion than mature dendritic cells. Of the resting subsets, the one holding the most alloreactive TCR clonotypes was memory CD8+ T cells. Only a couple of subjects were sequenced, and the authors noted considerable between-individual heterogeneity in the alloreactive memory CD8+ T cell pool.

The TCRbeta CDR3 regions were amplified in a multiplexed two-step PCR with Vbeta-specific forward primers and Jbeta-specific reverse primers. TCRbeta libraries were sequenced on an Illumina instrument through the immunoSEQ service. The paper's data handling went like this. IMGT annotation was used to assign V, D and J genes, and synthetic CDR3 analogues were used to correct the counts for multiplex PCR bias. Repertoire clonality was computed in the immunoSEQ Analyzer as one minus normalized Shannon entropy. Clonal expansion was defined using Fisher's exact test with Benjamini-Hochberg false discovery rate control and a two-tailed threshold of P<0.01. TCRdb holds this immuneACCESS table with in-frame rearrangements only. Some clones are missing; in checked studies, unresolved V genes explain under half, and the rest has no known cause. The V and J calls and clone size come from that table; D and trimming were worked out from the DNA. The sample table records around 29,000 clones; roughly 85% of these occur just once. Of the sample, over 0.35% is held by the ten largest clones.

FACS was used to sort CD4+ or CD8+ cells into naive T cells, defined as CD45RA+, and memory T cells, defined as CD45RO+. The T cells used for TCR sequencing were obtained from two healthy control subjects. Unstimulated sorted T cell subsets served as baseline controls for the mixed lymphocyte reactions. The Qiagen DNeasy Blood & Tissue Kit was used to extract genomic DNA. The origin of this receptor is a human donor in good health. Material: naive CD8+ T cells from blood. The sample's cell subset or site, from its label and the paper: CD45RA+ naive T cells. The V gene is TRBV7-2 and the J gene is TRBJ2-7; the D gene identity is not certain. At the DNA level, the sequence is TGTGCCAGCAGCTTAGGTCGAGCTTACGAGCAGTACTTC. It translates to CASSLGRAYEQYF.